In its sample, the clone carrying this TCR beta chain was seen a few times. The data were obtained in a study of T cell changes during pregnancy in multiple sclerosis. The method was immunoSEQ multiplex PCR; TCRdb's version includes in-frame clones alone and lacks a portion of them. The data hold roughly 79,000 clones, with over 85% observed a single time. The CDR3 covers 13 residues. Germline V gene sequence: CDR1 GTSNPN, CDR2 SVGIG (reference sequence). V trimming: 2 bases; J trimming: 3 bases; junction bases outside the gene matches: 1. This chain joins TRBV30 and TRBJ1-1; 9 bases are shared with TRBD1. The source of this sequence is a female donor in good health, enrolled as a control in a pregnancy study. The material sequenced was peripheral blood, taken in the second trimester of pregnancy. The CDR3 sequence: CAWSRDRDTEAFF. DNA for the CDR3: TGTGCCTGGAGTCGGGACAGGGACACTGAAGCTTTCTTT.